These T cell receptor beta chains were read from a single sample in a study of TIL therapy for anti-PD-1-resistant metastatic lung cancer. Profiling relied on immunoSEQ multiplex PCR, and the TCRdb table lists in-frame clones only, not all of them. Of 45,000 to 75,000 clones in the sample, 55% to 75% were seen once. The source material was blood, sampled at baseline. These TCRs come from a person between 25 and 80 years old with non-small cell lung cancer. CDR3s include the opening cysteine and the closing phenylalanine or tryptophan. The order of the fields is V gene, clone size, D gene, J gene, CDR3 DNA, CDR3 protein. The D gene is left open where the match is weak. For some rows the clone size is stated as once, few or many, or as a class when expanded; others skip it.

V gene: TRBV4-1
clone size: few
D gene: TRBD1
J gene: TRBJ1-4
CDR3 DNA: TGCGCCAGCAGCCAAGGCCCACAGGGGGCTGGGGAAAAACTGTTTTTT
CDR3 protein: CASSQGPQGAGEKLFF

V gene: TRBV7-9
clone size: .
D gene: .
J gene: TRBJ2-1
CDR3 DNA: TGTGCCAGCACGCTGGTGGTTTACAATGAGCAGTTCTTC
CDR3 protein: CASTLVVYNEQFF

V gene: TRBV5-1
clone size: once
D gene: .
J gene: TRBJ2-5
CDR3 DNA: TGCGCCAGCAGCTTGGGGCAGGTACCAGAGACCCAGTACTTC
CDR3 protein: CASSLGQVPETQYF

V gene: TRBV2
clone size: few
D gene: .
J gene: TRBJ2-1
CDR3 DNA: TGTGCCGGGGGGTCCTACAATGAGCAGTTCTTC
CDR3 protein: CAGGSYNEQFF

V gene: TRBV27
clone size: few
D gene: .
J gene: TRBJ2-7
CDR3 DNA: TGTGCCAGCAGCCGCCCCGACAGTAACGAGCAGTACTTC
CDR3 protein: CASSRPDSNEQYF

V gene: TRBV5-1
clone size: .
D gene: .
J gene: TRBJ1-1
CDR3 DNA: TGCGCCAGCAGCTTGTGGGTGAACACTGAAGCTTTCTTT
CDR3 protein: CASSLWVNTEAFF

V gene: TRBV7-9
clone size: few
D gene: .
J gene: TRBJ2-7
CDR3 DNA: TGTGCCAGCAGCCCCTGGAGCTCCTACGAGCAGTACTTC
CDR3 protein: CASSPWSSYEQYF

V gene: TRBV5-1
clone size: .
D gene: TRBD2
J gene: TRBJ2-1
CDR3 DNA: TGCGCCAGCAGATTACAACCCGGGACTAGCGGGTACAATGAGCAGTTCTTC
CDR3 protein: CASRLQPGTSGYNEQFF

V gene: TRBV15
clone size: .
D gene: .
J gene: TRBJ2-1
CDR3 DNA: TGTGCCACCAGCAGAGACCCCAGCGGAGTCAATGAGCAGTTCTTC
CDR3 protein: CATSRDPSGVNEQFF

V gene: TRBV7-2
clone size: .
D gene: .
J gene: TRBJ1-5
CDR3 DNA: TGTGCCAGCAGCTGGGATCCCTCCAGGCAGCCCCAGCATTTT
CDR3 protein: CASSWDPSRQPQHF

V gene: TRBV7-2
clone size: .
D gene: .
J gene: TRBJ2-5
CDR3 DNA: TGTGCCAGCAGTCCTAGCCCGGGCTCTGGAGAGACCCAGTACTTC
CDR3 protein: CASSPSPGSGETQYF

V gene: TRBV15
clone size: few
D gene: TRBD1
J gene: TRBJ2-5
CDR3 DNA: TGTGCCACCAGCAGCGGACAGGGCTTCCAAGAGACCCAGTACTTC
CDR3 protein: CATSSGQGFQETQYF

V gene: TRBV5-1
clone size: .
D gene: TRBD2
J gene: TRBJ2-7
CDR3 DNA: TGCGCCAGCAGCTTGTCGACTAGCGGGAGTTACGCCTACGAGCAGTACTTC
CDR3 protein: CASSLSTSGSYAYEQYF

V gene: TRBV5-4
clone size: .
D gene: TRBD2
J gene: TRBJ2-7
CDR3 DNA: TGTGCCAGCAGCCCCGGGACTAGTTTCTACGAGCAGTACTTC
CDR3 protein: CASSPGTSFYEQYF

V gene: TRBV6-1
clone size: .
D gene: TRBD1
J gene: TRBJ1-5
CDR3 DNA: TGTGCCAGCAGACCAGGGGGGACAGGGAGTCAGCCCCAGCATTTT
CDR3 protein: CASRPGGTGSQPQHF

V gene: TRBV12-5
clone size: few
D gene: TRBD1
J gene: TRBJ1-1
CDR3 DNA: TGTGCTAGTGCCGCGGGACAGTGGTACACTGAAGCTTTCTTT
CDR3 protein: CASAAGQWYTEAFF

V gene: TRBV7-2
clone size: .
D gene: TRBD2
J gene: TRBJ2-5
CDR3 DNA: TGTGCCAGCAGCCTGAGCGGGGGAGAGACCCAGTACTTC
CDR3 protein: CASSLSGGETQYF

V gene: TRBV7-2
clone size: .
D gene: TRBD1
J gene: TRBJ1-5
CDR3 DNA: TGTGCCAGCAGCCTCCGACAGGGGAATCAGCCCCAGCATTTT
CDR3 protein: CASSLRQGNQPQHF

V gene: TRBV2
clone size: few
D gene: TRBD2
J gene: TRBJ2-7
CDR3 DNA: TGTGCCAGCAGTGCCGGACTAGCCTTGATCTATGAGCAGTACTTC
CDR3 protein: CASSAGLALIYEQYF

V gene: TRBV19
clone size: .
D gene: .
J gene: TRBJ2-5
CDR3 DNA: TGTGCCAGTAGATATGGGGCCCAAGAGACCCAGTACTTC
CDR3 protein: CASRYGAQETQYF

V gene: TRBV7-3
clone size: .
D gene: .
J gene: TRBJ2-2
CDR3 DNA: TGTGCCAGCAGCTTTTGGGCGGACACCGGGGAGCTGTTTTTT
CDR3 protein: CASSFWADTGELFF